The 22 T cell receptor beta chains given below trace back to one sample, sequenced in a study of Graves' ophthalmopathy and Graves' hyperthyroidism. The TCR beta CDR3 regions underwent amplification from RNA transcripts. RT-PCR was first run with HTBI primers, then multiplex PCR in a second round. A single record per CDR3 protein comes from TCRdb applying MiXCR to the multiplex PCR reads. The data show over a million distinct CDR3 sequences, approximately 35% seen once. Sequencing input: peripheral blood or thyroid tissue (not recorded which). These receptors were collected from an adult man with Graves' hyperthyroidism.

J is TRBJ1-5 and V is TRBV15, with D possibly matching TRBD1 (6 bases). This CDR3 has 14 residues. The germline CDR1 and CDR2 sequences are LNHNV and YYDKDF (reference sequence). V lost 5 bases, J lost 13 bases, and 21 bases lay in between. CDR3: CATSQIGQGNNQHF. The CDR3 coding sequence is TGTGCCACCAGCCAAATAGGGCAGGGGAACAATCAGCATTTT.

This clonotype was found many times. This rearrangement joins TRBV29-1 to TRBJ1-5; D is uncertain. CDR3 length: 14 residues. Deletions cut 0 bases from V and 0 bases from J, with 6 bases between. Germline assignment: CDR1 SQVTM and CDR2 ANQGSEA. DNA for the CDR3: TGCAGCGTTGAAGAGGGAGATAGCAATCAGCCCCAGCATTTT. Its translation: CSVEEGDSNQPQHF.

This clonotype was seen at least ten times. The chain carries TRBV5-1 and TRBJ2-7; TRBD1 might be the D (6 bases). Per germline, CDR1 SGHRS and CDR2 YFSETQ. This CDR3 has 14 residues. V dropped 0 bases and J dropped 3 bases, with 10 bases sitting between them. The CDR3 nucleotides are TGCGCCAGCAGCTTGGTACAGGGAAGCTACGAGCAGTACTTC. Translated, it gives CASSLVQGSYEQYF.

This clonotype appeared many times. This chain uses TRBV7-9 with TRBJ1-1; D gene unclear. Germline V CDR1 and CDR2: SEHNR, FQNEAQ (reference sequence). The CDR3 covers 14 residues. V lost 1 base, J lost 5 bases, and 11 bases lay in between. In nucleotides, the CDR3 is TGTGCCAGCAGCTTAGAATTCGGAGGTACTGAAGCTTTCTTT. Translation gives CASSLEFGGTEAFF.

The chain couples TRBV10-3 to TRBJ2-7; D unresolved. Germline V gene lookup returns CDR1 ENHRY and CDR2 SYGVKD. The ends were cut back, 0 bases at V and 3 bases at J, with 15 bases in the middle. The CDR3 loop spans 16 amino acids. The CDR3 is CAISESGSSNFYEQYF. The CDR3 DNA sequence: TGTGCCATCAGTGAGTCTGGAAGCAGTAATTTCTACGAGCAGTACTTC.

The chain is built from TRBV10-3 and TRBJ1-2; 10 bases match TRBD1. The CDR3 covers 14 residues. Trimming removed 7 bases from V and 3 bases from J; junction bases left unmatched: 5. Germline V gene data show CDR1 as ENHRY and CDR2 as SYGVKD. CDR3 sequence: CAITGTGAHYGYTF. For the CDR3, the DNA is TGTGCCATCACCGGGACAGGGGCTCACTATGGCTACACCTTC.

This rearrangement joins TRBV30 to TRBJ1-3; D gene unclear. The CDR3 has 12 residues. The germline V gene has CDR1 GTSNPN and CDR2 SVGIG (reference sequence). V gave up 0 bases and J gave up 5 bases, with 5 bases separating them. CDR3 in DNA: TGTGCCTGGAGTGTACAGAGAAACACCATATATTTT. Protein: CAWSVQRNTIYF.

The chain carries TRBV20-1 and TRBJ2-6; D is uncertain. CDR1 DFQATT and CDR2 SNEGSKA come from the germline V gene (reference sequence). The ends were cut back, 3 bases at V and 14 bases at J, with 5 bases in the middle. This CDR3 is built from 9 residues. The CDR3 loop reads CSASTLLTF. CDR3 DNA sequence: TGCAGTGCTAGTACCCTCCTGACTTTC.

The rearrangement links TRBV19 to TRBJ2-7; TRBD1 matches 8 bases. CDR3 length: 15 amino acids. Trimming took 6 bases from V and 2 from J; bases not matched to a gene: 9. Germline CDR1 reads LNHDA; CDR2 reads SQIVND (reference sequence). As DNA, the CDR3 is TGTGCCAGTAGGTGGTCCGGGACAGGTACCTACGAGCAGTACTTC. This codes for CASRWSGTGTYEQYF.

Many counts were recorded for this clonotype. The chain employs TRBV20-1 and TRBJ1-2; 8 nucleotides agree with TRBD1. Trimming removed 2 bases from V and 4 bases from J; junction bases left unmatched: 3. CDR3 length: 13 residues. Germline values: CDR1 DFQATT, CDR2 SNEGSKA (reference sequence). CDR3 region: CSARQGAGYGYTF. For the CDR3, the DNA is TGCAGTGCTAGACAGGGGGCCGGCTATGGCTACACCTTC.

The genes are TRBV28 and TRBJ1-5, with TRBD1 matching 7 bases. CDR1 and CDR2 (germline): MDHEN, SYDVKM. Trimming at V came to 8 bases and at J to 7 bases, leaving 11 bases not matched to a gene. The CDR3 is 14 amino acids. CDR3 coding DNA: TGTGCCAGCCAGACCGGGACAGTGAGGCAGCCCCAGCATTTT. It encodes CASQTGTVRQPQHF.

A note on this clonotype: One end of the junction is discordant with germline, which a read error may explain. This sequence joins TRBV7-9 and TRBJ2-7; the D is unclear. This CDR3 has 15 residues. From germline, CDR1 is SEHNR and CDR2 FQNEAQ (reference sequence). The CDR3 nucleotides read TGTGCCAGCACAGGATATTCAGGCAGTTCCTACAAGCAGTACTTC. This gives the protein CASTGYSGSSYKQYF.

Remarks on this clonotype: This clone may be a read error of a much larger clone one base away. This rearrangement joins TRBV10-2 to TRBJ2-7, with D unresolved. This CDR3 region has 14 residues. Germline assignment: CDR1 WSHSY and CDR2 SAAADI. Deletions cut 8 bases from V and 11 bases from J, with 25 bases between. In nucleotides, the CDR3 is TGCGCCAGCCGTCTGTTCGGGCAGCTCCAGGAAGAGTACTTC. Residues: CASRLFGQLQEEYF.

The chain links TRBV20-1 to TRBJ1-5; D is unresolved. The CDR3 consists of 14 residues. Trimming took 3 bases from V and 11 from J, leaving 20 bases between them. The germline CDR1 and CDR2 sequences are DFQATT and SNEGSKA (reference sequence). This chain's CDR3 is CSASQAGRQETQHF. The CDR3 coding sequence is TGCAGTGCTAGCCAGGCCGGACGTCAAGAGACCCAGCATTTT.

This clonotype came up many times. The chain carries TRBV3-1 and TRBJ1-3; D remains unclear. Trimming shortened V by 1 base and J by 8 bases, and 6 bases separated the two germline ends. The CDR3 length is 12 residues. In germline, CDR1 is LGHDT, CDR2 YNNKEL (reference sequence). The CDR3, as DNA: TGTGCCAGCAGCCAAGTGGTCCACACCATATATTTT. This gives the protein CASSQVVHTIYF.

The rearrangement uses TRBV5-1 and TRBJ2-7; 7 bases are a match to TRBD1. The trim removed 6 bases at V and 0 bases at J, leaving 12 bases unmatched. This CDR3 is 16 amino acids long. In germline, CDR1 is SGHRS, CDR2 YFSETQ. The CDR3 DNA is TGCGCCAGCACCGCCCTACCTAGGGACAGCTCCTACGAGCAGTACTTC. Its translation is CASTALPRDSSYEQYF.

This clonotype was found a few times. The V call is TRBV29-1, the J call TRBJ2-1, with TRBD2 matching over 7 bases. J was trimmed by 0 bases and V by 4 bases; bases with no gene match: 3. Germline CDR1 and CDR2: SQVTM and ANQGSEA. CDR3 size: 14 residues. Here the CDR3 DNA reads TGCAGCGTTGTTGGCGGGAGCTCCTACAATGAGCAGTTCTTC. Protein product: CSVVGGSSYNEQFF.

This clonotype was seen only a few times. The gene calls are TRBV4-2 and TRBJ1-4, with 8 bases identical to TRBD1. V was clipped by 0 bases and J by 8 bases; unmatched bases: 5. The CDR3 totals 15 residues. Germline-derived CDR1 and CDR2 are LGHNA and YNFKEQ. DNA of the CDR3: TGTGCCAGCAGCCAAGAACAGGGGGATGGGGAAAAACTGTTTTTT. It yields the protein CASSQEQGDGEKLFF.

This clonotype has ten or more counts. This rearrangement joins TRBV7-9 to TRBJ1-2; D is unresolved. The CDR3 is 14 amino acids. Germline CDR1 SEHNR, CDR2 FQNEAQ (reference sequence). The V gene lost 5 bases and the J gene lost 5 bases, with 15 bases spanning the gap. CDR3 region: CASSHPGLQYGYTF. CDR3 nucleotides: TGTGCCAGCAGCCACCCCGGACTGCAGTATGGCTACACCTTC. The variable domain in full, completed from reference TRBV7-9 and TRBJ1-2, reads DTGVSQNPRHKITKRGQNVTFRCDPISEHNRLYWYRQTLGQGPEFLTYFQNEAQLEKSRLLSDRFSAERPKGSFSTLEIQRTEQGDSAMYLCASSHPGLQYGYTFGSGTRLTVV.

The V and J genes are TRBV29-1 and TRBJ2-5; TRBD1 agrees at 7 bases. CDR1 is SQVTM and CDR2 is ANQGSEA in the germline V gene. Germline trimming cut 6 bases from V and 11 bases from J; bases unmatched to any gene: 21. The CDR3 has 15 amino acids. CDR3 DNA sequence: TGCAGCGTCTCCGGGACAGTCCGAGGGCACAATGAGCAGTACTTC. This encodes CSVSGTVRGHNEQYF.

This clonotype was observed many times. The CDR3 region has the DNA TGCAGCGTGGGGCAAGAGACCCAGTACTTC. Translation gives CSVGQETQYF. This chain uses TRBV29-1 with TRBJ2-5, with D hard to call. The germline V gene has CDR1 SQVTM and CDR2 ANQGSEA. The CDR3 runs 10 residues. V shed 6 bases and J shed 2 bases, with 4 bases lying between them. The whole variable domain, remainder taken from reference TRBV29-1 and TRBJ2-5, is SAVISQKPSRDICQRGTSLTIQCQVDSQVTMMFWYRQQPGQSLTLIATANQGSEATYESGFVIDKFPISRPNLTFSTLTVSNMSPEDSSIYLCSVGQETQYFGPGTRLLVL.

This clonotype was recorded many times. J is TRBJ2-7 and V is TRBV10-3; D gene unclear. The germline V gene has CDR1 ENHRY and CDR2 SYGVKD. The CDR3 contains 13 residues. V was cut by 0 bases and J by 5 bases, with 8 bases left in between. CDR3 amino acids: CAISESLEDEQYF. In nucleotides, the CDR3 is TGTGCCATCAGTGAGTCGTTAGAAGACGAGCAGTACTTC.